This entry describes one T cell receptor (beta chain). This entry belongs to a study of Ad26.COV2.S vaccination and SARS-CoV-2 variants. The method was immunoSEQ multiplex PCR; TCRdb's version includes in-frame clones alone and lacks a portion of them. The sample includes around 140,000 clones, approximately 90% of them seen just once. The receptor's source is a human donor who had recovered from COVID-19. The starting material was peripheral blood, obtained after recovery from COVID-19.

As DNA, the CDR3 is TGTGCCAGCAGCTTGGATGGGCTAGCGGGGAACTCTGGGGCCAACGTCCTGACTTTC. Translated: CASSLDGLAGNSGANVLTF. This chain links TRBV5-4 with TRBJ2-6; 9 nucleotides align to TRBD2. The V and J ends lost 0 bases and 0 bases, in that order; junction bases with no gene match: 7. The CDR3 has 19 amino acids. Germline assignment: CDR1 SGHNT and CDR2 YYREEE (reference sequence).